A single TCR beta chain is shown here with its context. What it binds is unknown. Treatment indicated: roughly 19 received Ad26.COV2.S at low or high dose, single or two shots; 5 received placebo; per-sample allocation not given. All samples were drawn on day 63, counting from the first vaccine or placebo injection. These data belong to a study of Ad26.COV2.S vaccination and SARS-CoV-2 variants. Study overall: Once, or twice with 56 days between doses, Ad26.COV2.S was given intramuscularly. General study results and limits: Among vaccine recipients, spike-specific TCR breadth exceeded that of placebo recipients. Reported findings describe substantial breadth in spike-specific CD8+ and CD4+ T cell responses following vaccination. Responses of T cells in total may have been underestimated by the TCR breadth and depth analyses.

V was trimmed by 3 bases and J by 5 bases, leaving 18 bases between them. The germline gives CDR1 SGHRS, CDR2 YFSETQ. This CDR3 is built from 16 residues. The protocol was immunoSEQ multiplex PCR, while the TCRdb copy is restricted to in-frame clones and leaves out a portion. The table shows fewer than 500,000 clones, with 90% occurring only once. This TCR derives from a person between 18 and 65 years old who received the Ad26.COV2.S COVID-19 vaccine or a placebo. This specimen consisted of peripheral blood, obtained in a trial of Ad26.COV2.S vaccine versus placebo. V is TRBV5-1 and J is TRBJ2-1, with D perhaps matching TRBD1 (6 bases). The CDR3 is CASSSTGWMGNNEQFF. For the CDR3, the DNA is TGCGCCAGCAGCTCAACAGGGTGGATGGGAAACAATGAGCAGTTCTTC. Combining the CDR3 with reference TRBV5-1 and TRBJ2-1 gives the whole variable domain KAGVTQTPRYLIKTRGQQVTLSCSPISGHRSVSWYQQTPGQGLQFLFEYFSETQRNKGNFPGRFSGRQFSNSRSEMNVSTLELGDSALYLCASSSTGWMGNNEQFFGPGTRLTVL.